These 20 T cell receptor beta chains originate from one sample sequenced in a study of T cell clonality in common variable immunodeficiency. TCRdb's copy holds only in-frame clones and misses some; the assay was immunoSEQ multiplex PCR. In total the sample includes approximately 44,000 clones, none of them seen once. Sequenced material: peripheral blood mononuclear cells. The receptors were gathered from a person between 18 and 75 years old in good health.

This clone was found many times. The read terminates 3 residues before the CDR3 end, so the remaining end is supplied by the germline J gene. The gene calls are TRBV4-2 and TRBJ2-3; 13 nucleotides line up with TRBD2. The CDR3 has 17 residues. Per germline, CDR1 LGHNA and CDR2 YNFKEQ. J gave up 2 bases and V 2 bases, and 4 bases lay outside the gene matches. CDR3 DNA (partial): TGTGCCAGCAGCCAACTTACTAGCGGGAGGGCCACAGATACG. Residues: CASSQLTSGRATDT. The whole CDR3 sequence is CASSQLTSGRATDTQYF.

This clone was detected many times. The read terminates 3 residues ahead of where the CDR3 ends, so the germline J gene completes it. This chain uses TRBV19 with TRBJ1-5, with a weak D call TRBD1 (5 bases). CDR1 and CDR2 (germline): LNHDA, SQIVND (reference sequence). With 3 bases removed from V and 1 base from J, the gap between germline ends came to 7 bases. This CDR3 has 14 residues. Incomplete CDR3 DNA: TGTGCCAGTAGTATTAGACAGAGCAATCAGCCC. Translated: CASSIRQSNQP. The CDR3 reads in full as CASSIRQSNQPQHF.

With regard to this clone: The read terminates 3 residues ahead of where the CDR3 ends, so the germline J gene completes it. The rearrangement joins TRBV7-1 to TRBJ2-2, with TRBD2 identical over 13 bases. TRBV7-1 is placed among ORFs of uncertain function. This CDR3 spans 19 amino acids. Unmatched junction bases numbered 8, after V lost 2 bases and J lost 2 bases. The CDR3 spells CASSSPRTSGRLNTGELFF. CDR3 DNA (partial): TGTGCCAGCAGCTCACCGCGGACTAGCGGGAGACTCAACACCGGGGAG.

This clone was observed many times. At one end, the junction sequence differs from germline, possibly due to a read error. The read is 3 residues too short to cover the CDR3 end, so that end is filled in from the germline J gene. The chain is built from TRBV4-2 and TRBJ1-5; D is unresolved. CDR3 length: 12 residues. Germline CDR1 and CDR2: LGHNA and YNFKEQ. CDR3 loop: CASSQVGQPQHF. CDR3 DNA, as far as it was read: TGCGCCAGCAGCCAAGTCGGTCAGCCC.

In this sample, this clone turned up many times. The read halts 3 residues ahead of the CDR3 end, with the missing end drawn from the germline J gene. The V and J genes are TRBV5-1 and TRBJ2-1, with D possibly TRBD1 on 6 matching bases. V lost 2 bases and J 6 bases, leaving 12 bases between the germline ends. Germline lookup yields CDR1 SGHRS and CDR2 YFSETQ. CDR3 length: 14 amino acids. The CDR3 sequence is CASSFNRESNEQFF. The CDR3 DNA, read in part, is TGCGCCAGCAGCTTCAACAGGGAATCCAATGAG.

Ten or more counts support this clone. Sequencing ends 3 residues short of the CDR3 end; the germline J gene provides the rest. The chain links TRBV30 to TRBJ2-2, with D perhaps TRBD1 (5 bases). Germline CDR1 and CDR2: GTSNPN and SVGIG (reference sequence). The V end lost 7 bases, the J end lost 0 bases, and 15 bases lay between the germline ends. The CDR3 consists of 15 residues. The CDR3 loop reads CASTSGRANTGELFF. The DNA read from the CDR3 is TGTGCCTCGACTTCCGGCAGGGCGAACACCGGGGAG.

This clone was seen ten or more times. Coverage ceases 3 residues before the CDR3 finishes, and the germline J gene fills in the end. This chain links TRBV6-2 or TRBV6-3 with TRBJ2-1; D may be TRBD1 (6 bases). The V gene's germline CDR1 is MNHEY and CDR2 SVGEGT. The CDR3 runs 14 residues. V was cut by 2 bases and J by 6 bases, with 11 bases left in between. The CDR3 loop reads CASSYGGGPNEQFF. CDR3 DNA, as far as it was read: TGTGCCAGCAGTTACGGGGGCGGGCCCAATGAG.

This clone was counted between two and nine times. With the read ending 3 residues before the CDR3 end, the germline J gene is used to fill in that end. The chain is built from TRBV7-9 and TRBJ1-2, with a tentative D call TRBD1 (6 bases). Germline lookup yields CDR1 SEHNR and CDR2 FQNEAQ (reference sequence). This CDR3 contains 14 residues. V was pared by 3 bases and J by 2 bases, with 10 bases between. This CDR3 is CASSFRGRNYGYTF. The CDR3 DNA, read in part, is TGTGCCAGCAGCTTTAGGGGGAGGAACTATGGC.

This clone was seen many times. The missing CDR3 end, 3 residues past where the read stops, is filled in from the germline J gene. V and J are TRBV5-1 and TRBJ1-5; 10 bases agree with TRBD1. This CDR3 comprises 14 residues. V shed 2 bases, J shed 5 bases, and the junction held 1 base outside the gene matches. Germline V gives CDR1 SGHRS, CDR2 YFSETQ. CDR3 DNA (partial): TGCGCCAGCAGCTTCGGGACAGGGGATCAGCCC. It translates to CASSFGTGDQP. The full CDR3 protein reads CASSFGTGDQPQHF.

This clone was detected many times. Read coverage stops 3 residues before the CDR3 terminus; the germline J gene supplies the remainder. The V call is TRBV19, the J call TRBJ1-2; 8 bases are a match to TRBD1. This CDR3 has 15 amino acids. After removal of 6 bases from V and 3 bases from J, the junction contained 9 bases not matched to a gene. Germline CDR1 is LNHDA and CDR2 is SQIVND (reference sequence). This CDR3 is CASRLAPGGYYGYTF. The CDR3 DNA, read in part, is TGTGCCAGTAGACTAGCGCCAGGGGGCTACTATGGC.

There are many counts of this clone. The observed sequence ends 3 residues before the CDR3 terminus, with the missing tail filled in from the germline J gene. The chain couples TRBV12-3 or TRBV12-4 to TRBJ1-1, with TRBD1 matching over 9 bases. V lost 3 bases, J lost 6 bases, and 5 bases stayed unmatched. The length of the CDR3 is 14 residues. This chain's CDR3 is CASSFDRGGAEAFF. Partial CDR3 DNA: TGTGCCAGCAGTTTTGACAGGGGGGGAGCTGAA.

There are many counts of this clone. This chain's CDR3 is CASSSGRASGSHSGRYEQYF. The DNA read from the CDR3 is TGTGCCAGCAGCTCGGGTAGGGCTAGCGGGAGTCATTCTGGAAGATACGAG. The chain employs TRBV7-1 and TRBJ2-7; 10 bases line up with TRBD2. The missing CDR3 end, 3 residues past where the read stops, is filled in from the germline J gene. TRBV7-1 is noted as an ORF with a role that remains uncertain. With 3 bases clipped from V and 4 bases from J, the junction kept 21 bases outside the gene matches. This CDR3 is 20 amino acids long.

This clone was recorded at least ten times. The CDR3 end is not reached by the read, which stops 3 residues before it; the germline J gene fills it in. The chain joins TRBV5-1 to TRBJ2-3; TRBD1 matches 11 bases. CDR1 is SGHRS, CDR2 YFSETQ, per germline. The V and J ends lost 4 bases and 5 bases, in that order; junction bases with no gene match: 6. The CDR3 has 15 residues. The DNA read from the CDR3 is TGCGCCAGCAGCCCGGACAGGGGGCTCATAGATACG. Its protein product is CASSPDRGLIDT. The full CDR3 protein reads CASSPDRGLIDTQYF.

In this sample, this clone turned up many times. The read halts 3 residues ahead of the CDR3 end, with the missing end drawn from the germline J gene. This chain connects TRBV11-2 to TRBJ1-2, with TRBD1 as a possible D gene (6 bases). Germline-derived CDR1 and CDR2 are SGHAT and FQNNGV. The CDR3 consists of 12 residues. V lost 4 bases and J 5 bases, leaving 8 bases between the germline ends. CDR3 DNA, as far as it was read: TGTGCCAGCAGCTCGCAGGGGTATGGC. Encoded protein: CASSSQGYG. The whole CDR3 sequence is CASSSQGYGYTF.

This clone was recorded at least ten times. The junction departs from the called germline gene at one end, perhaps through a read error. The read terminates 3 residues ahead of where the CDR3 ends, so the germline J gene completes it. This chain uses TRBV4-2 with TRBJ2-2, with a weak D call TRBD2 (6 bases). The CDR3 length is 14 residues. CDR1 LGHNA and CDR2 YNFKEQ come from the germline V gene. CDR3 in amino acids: CASSSLARTGELFF. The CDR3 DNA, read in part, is TGCGCCAGCAGCTCGCTAGCGAGGACCGGGGAG.

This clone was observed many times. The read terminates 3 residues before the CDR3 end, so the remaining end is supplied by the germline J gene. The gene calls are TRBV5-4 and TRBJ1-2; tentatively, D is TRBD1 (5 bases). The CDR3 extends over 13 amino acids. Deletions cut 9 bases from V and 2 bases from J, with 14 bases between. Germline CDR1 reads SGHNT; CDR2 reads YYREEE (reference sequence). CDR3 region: CAISFPGNYGYTF. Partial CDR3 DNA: TGTGCCATCTCGTTCCCAGGGAACTATGGC. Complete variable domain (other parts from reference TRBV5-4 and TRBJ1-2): ETGVTQSPTHLIKTRGQQVTLRCSSQSGHNTVSWYQQALGQGPQFIFQYYREEENGRGNFPPRFSGLQFPNYSSELNVNALELDDSALYLCAISFPGNYGYTFGSGTRLTVV.

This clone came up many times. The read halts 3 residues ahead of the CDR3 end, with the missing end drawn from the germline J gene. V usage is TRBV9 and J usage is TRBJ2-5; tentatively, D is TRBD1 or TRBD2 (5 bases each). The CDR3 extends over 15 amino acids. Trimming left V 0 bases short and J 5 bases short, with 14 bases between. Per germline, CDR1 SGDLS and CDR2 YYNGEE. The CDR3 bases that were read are TGTGCCAGCAGCGTAGGAGCGCCCGAGGGGGAGACC. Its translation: CASSVGAPEGET. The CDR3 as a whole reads CASSVGAPEGETQYF.

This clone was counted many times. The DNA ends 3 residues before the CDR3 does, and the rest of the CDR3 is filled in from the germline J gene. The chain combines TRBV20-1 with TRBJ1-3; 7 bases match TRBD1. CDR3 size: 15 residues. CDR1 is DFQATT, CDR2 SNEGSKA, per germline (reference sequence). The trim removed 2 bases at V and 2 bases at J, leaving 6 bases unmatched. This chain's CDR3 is CSARPLGQTGNTIYF. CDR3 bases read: TGCAGTGCTAGACCCCTGGGACAGACTGGAAACACC.

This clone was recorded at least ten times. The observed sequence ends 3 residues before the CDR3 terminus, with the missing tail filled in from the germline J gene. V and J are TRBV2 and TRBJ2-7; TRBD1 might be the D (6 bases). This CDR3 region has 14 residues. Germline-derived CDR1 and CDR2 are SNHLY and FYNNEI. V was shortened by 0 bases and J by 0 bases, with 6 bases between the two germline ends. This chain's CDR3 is CASSEAQGSYEQYF. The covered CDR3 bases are TGTGCCAGCAGTGAAGCACAGGGCTCCTACGAG.

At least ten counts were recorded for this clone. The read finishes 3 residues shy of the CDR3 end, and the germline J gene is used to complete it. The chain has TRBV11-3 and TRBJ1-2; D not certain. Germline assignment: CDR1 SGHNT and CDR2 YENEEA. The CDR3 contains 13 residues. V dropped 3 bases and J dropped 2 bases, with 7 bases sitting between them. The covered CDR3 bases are TGTGCCAGCAGCTTGACACACAACTATGGC. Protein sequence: CASSLTHNYG. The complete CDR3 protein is CASSLTHNYGYTF. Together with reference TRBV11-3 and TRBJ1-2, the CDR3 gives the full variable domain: EAGVVQSPRYKIIEKKQPVAFWCNPISGHNTLYWYLQNLGQGPELLIRYENEEAVDDSQLPKDRFSAERLKGVDSTLKIQPAELGDSAVYLCASSLTHNYGYTFGSGTRLTVV.